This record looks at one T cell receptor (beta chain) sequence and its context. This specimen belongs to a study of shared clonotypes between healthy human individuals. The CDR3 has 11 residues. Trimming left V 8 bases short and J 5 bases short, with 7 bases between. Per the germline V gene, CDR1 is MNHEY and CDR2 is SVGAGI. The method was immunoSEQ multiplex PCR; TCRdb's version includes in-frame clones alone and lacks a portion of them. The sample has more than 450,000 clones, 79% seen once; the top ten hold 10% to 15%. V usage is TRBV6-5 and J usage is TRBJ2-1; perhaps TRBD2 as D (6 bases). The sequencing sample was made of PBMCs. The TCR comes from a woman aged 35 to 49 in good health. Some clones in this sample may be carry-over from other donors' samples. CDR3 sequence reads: CASRGNNEQFF. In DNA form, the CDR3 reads TGTGCCAGCCGGGGGAACAATGAGCAGTTCTTC.